Presented here are 30 T cell receptor beta chains from one specimen sequenced in a study of T cells in Graves' hyperthyroidism and ophthalmopathy. Using RNA transcripts as the source, TCR beta CDR3 regions were amplified. During a first-round RT-PCR of the TCR CDR3, the HTBI primer set was used. TCRdb independently ran MiXCR on the multiplex PCR reads; one entry per CDR3 protein. The table records 450,000 to 650,000 distinct CDR3 sequences, around 20% of them present only once. The specimen was blood. These receptors originate from a man between 18 and 29 years old with Graves' hyperthyroidism.

This chain links TRBV7-9 with TRBJ2-7, with D possibly matching TRBD1 (6 bases). V was trimmed by 2 bases and J by 7 bases, leaving 18 bases between them. This CDR3 region has 15 residues. Per germline, CDR1 SEHNR and CDR2 FQNEAQ (reference sequence). CDR3 sequence: CASSLRQGKMGEQYF. DNA for the CDR3: TGTGCCAGCAGCTTAAGGCAGGGGAAGATGGGGGAGCAGTACTTC.

This clonotype was counted once. The chain links TRBV2 to TRBJ1-2, with D maybe TRBD1 (5 bases). Germline V CDR1 and CDR2: SNHLY, FYNNEI. CDR3 length: 13 residues. The V end lost 6 bases, the J end lost 5 bases, and 13 bases lay between the germline ends. The DNA for the CDR3 is TGTGCCAGCAGCCTCAGGGATTTTTATGGCTACACCTTC. The encoded protein is CASSLRDFYGYTF.

The chain carries TRBV27 and TRBJ2-7; a possible D gene is TRBD2 (5 bases). The V end was cut by 0 bases, the J end by 3 bases, with 21 bases between. The CDR3 spans 18 residues. The germline CDR1 and CDR2 sequences are MNHEY and SMNVEV (reference sequence). The CDR3 reads CASSLSVSNLAKGYEQYF. DNA for the CDR3: TGTGCCAGCAGTTTATCTGTATCCAACCTAGCTAAGGGCTACGAGCAGTACTTC.

This clonotype was seen ten or more times. The V call is TRBV28, the J call TRBJ1-2, with no clear D. CDR3 length: 14 amino acids. Germline V gene sequence: CDR1 MDHEN, CDR2 SYDVKM. V was shortened by 3 bases and J by 5 bases, with 13 bases between the two germline ends. The CDR3 sequence is CASSFGGIRYGYTF. CDR3 nucleotide sequence: TGTGCCAGCAGTTTTGGTGGAATCCGTTATGGCTACACCTTC.

The chain couples TRBV4-2 to TRBJ2-7; D perhaps matches TRBD2 (5 bases). V lost 1 base to trimming and J lost 0 bases, with 13 bases between them. This CDR3 region has 16 residues. Germline V gives CDR1 LGHNA, CDR2 YNFKEQ. As DNA, the CDR3 is TGTGCCAGCAGCCAAGCCGCTAGCTCAAGCTCCTACGAGCAGTACTTC. Its protein is CASSQAASSSSYEQYF.

In its sample, this clonotype was seen many times. The chain joins TRBV19 to TRBJ2-7; 7 bases align to TRBD2. CDR1 is LNHDA, CDR2 SQIVND, per germline (reference sequence). V was pared by 3 bases and J by 9 bases, with 5 bases of the junction left unmatched. This CDR3 spans 12 amino acids. CDR3 protein: CASSISSGRQYF. The CDR3 DNA is TGTGCCAGTAGTATTTCTAGCGGTCGGCAGTACTTC.

This clonotype was observed a few times. A junction end diverges from the germline sequence, so it may reflect a read error. The J gene is TRBJ2-7, the V gene TRBV19, with no clear D. CDR3 size: 13 residues. CDR1 and CDR2 (germline): LNHDA, SQIVND (reference sequence). CDR3 sequence (DNA): TGTGCCAGTAGTATAGGCCACTCCTACGAGCAGTGCTTC. This gives the protein CASSIGHSYEQCF.

This clonotype was observed many times. The V and J genes are TRBV15 and TRBJ1-3, with a tentative D call TRBD1 (6 bases). From germline, CDR1 is LNHNV and CDR2 YYDKDF (reference sequence). The CDR3 covers 15 residues. V was pared by 4 bases and J by 0 bases, with 10 bases between. The CDR3 DNA reads as TGTGCCACCAGCACAGGGACACGCTCTGGAAACACCATATATTTT. Translated, it gives CATSTGTRSGNTIYF.

This clonotype was counted ten times or more. The chain carries TRBV5-1 and TRBJ1-6; TRBD1 is a possible D gene (6 bases). The CDR3 spans 15 residues. Trimming stripped 0 bases from V and 6 bases from J, with 10 bases between. Per germline, CDR1 SGHRS and CDR2 YFSETQ. CDR3 sequence: CASSLEAGANSPLHF. CDR3 nucleotides: TGCGCCAGCAGCTTGGAAGCAGGGGCTAATTCACCCCTCCACTTT.

This clonotype was recorded many times. The rearrangement links TRBV10-3 to TRBJ2-2; D possibly corresponds to TRBD1 (6 bases). From germline, CDR1 is ENHRY and CDR2 SYGVKD. Trimming stripped 6 bases from V and 4 bases from J, with 15 bases between. The CDR3 loop spans 15 amino acids. The CDR3 protein is CAIRPQGSPTGELFF. The CDR3 nucleotides read TGTGCCATCAGACCGCAGGGGTCGCCCACCGGGGAGCTGTTTTTT.

This clonotype was counted many times. The chain combines TRBV27 with TRBJ2-2; 11 positions agree with TRBD1. The CDR3 consists of 17 residues. J lost 6 bases, V lost 0 bases, and 6 bases had no gene match. Germline CDR1 reads MNHEY; CDR2 reads SMNVEV (reference sequence). The CDR3 DNA reads TGTGCCAGCAGTTTATCGTGGGGACAGGGGGAGTCCGGGGAGCTGTTTTTT. Translating gives CASSLSWGQGESGELFF.

This clonotype was observed at least ten times. The CDR3 protein is CATSRDPNSNQPQHF. The CDR3 DNA reads TGTGCCACCAGCAGAGATCCGAATAGCAATCAGCCCCAGCATTTT. J is TRBJ1-5 and V is TRBV15; D ambiguous. The CDR3 is 15 amino acids. Trimming took 0 bases from V and 0 from J, leaving 6 bases between them. In germline, CDR1 is LNHNV, CDR2 YYDKDF (reference sequence).

This clonotype was detected ten times or more. The V gene is TRBV27, the J gene TRBJ2-2, with a possible D match to TRBD2 (5 bases). V was cut by 3 bases and J by 5 bases, with 7 bases left in between. The CDR3 consists of 13 residues. Germline CDR1 reads MNHEY; CDR2 reads SMNVEV (reference sequence). CDR3 amino acids: CASSFSGTGELFF. The CDR3 DNA reads as TGTGCCAGCAGTTTCAGCGGTACCGGGGAGCTGTTTTTT.

V is TRBV12-3 or TRBV12-4 and J is TRBJ1-2; D possibly corresponds to TRBD1 (6 bases). This CDR3 has 13 amino acids. Trimming stripped 7 bases from V and 4 bases from J, with 13 bases between. The CDR3 region is CASTDLGAYGYTF. The CDR3 nucleotides read TGTGCCAGCACCGACCTGGGGGCCTATGGCTACACCTTC.

This clonotype was seen repeatedly, ten times or more. V is TRBV6-1 and J is TRBJ2-5; 7 bases are a match to TRBD1. This CDR3 comprises 13 residues. Germline assignment: CDR1 MNHNS and CDR2 SASEGT. V shed 5 bases and J 3 bases; nucleotides not matched to a gene: 3. CDR3 sequence reads: CASSRDRKETQYF. DNA for the CDR3: TGTGCCAGCAGTCGGGACAGAAAAGAGACCCAGTACTTC.

The CDR3: CASSLYPGSGANVLTF. The CDR3 nucleotides read TGTGCCAGCAGCCTATATCCAGGCTCTGGGGCCAACGTCCTGACTTTC. This chain joins TRBV11-2 and TRBJ2-6; D is undetermined. CDR3 length: 16 amino acids. The V gene's germline CDR1 is SGHAT and CDR2 FQNNGV. Trimming removed 5 bases at V and 0 bases at J, with 11 bases between. The whole variable domain, filled in from reference TRBV11-2 and TRBJ2-6, reads EAGVAQSPRYKIIEKRQSVAFWCNPISGHATLYWYQQILGQGPKLLIQFQNNGVVDDSQLPKDRFSAERLKGVDSTLKIQPAKLEDSAVYLCASSLYPGSGANVLTFGAGSRLTVL.

The sample holds a few counts of this clonotype. The V and J genes are TRBV30 and TRBJ1-1; no reliable D call. The CDR3 extends over 11 amino acids. Germline V gives CDR1 GTSNPN, CDR2 SVGIG (reference sequence). V lost 7 bases and J lost 1, with 7 bases in between. DNA of the CDR3: TGTGCCTACCGTGAGAACACTGAAGCTTTCTTT. Encoded protein: CAYRENTEAFF.

This clonotype appeared many times. V is TRBV19 and J is TRBJ1-3; D not resolved. V lost 6 bases and J 1 base, leaving 13 bases between the germline ends. Germline-derived CDR1 and CDR2 are LNHDA and SQIVND (reference sequence). The CDR3 runs 15 residues. Here the CDR3 DNA reads TGTGCCAGTAGAGACACGGCAGCTTCTGGAAACACCATATATTTT. Translation gives CASRDTAASGNTIYF.

The table lists this clonotype with many counts. The chain has TRBV6-1 and TRBJ2-7; perhaps TRBD1 as D (6 bases). The germline V gene encodes CDR1 MNHNS and CDR2 SASEGT. V lost 10 bases, J lost 7 bases, and 23 bases lay in between. The CDR3 is made up of 14 amino acids. The CDR3 region is CATQQAQQRGEQYF. The CDR3 nucleotides are TGTGCCACCCAACAGGCCCAACAAAGGGGGGAGCAGTACTTC.

Concerning this clonotype itself: It may be a read error: a sequence one base away is much more abundant. The chain carries TRBV6-1 and TRBJ2-7; D perhaps matches TRBD1 (6 bases). In germline, CDR1 is MNHNS, CDR2 SASEGT. The CDR3 runs 18 residues. CDR3 amino acids: CASSEAKAWDTSSHEQYF. CDR3 in DNA: TGTGCCAGCAGTGAAGCGAAGGCCTGGGACACGAGCTCCCACGAGCAGTACTTC.

V and J are TRBV20-1 and TRBJ1-6, with 12 bases that match TRBD1. CDR3 size: 19 residues. The junction had 11 bases not matched to a gene; V was cut back by 1 base and J by 4 bases. The V gene's germline CDR1 is DFQATT and CDR2 SNEGSKA (reference sequence). CDR3 nucleotides: TGCAGTGCTAGAGCCCCAGGGACAGGGGGCAGAAGGTATAATTCACCCCTCCACTTT. Translating gives CSARAPGTGGRRYNSPLHF.

DNA of the CDR3: TGTGCCAGCAGTTTATCAGGGGGGGAGGCTGGAAACACCATATATTTT. As protein: CASSLSGGEAGNTIYF. This chain connects TRBV27 to TRBJ1-3, with a possible D match to TRBD1 (6 bases). Trimming stripped 0 bases from V and 2 bases from J, with 11 bases between. This CDR3 contains 16 residues. Germline CDR1 reads MNHEY; CDR2 reads SMNVEV (reference sequence).

The J gene is TRBJ1-1, the V gene TRBV20-1; 7 bases are shared with TRBD1. This CDR3 contains 17 residues. Trimming took 0 bases from V and 1 from J; bases not matched to a gene: 11. The V gene's germline CDR1 is DFQATT and CDR2 SNEGSKA (reference sequence). The CDR3 sequence: CSARDGLAGGGNTEAFF. DNA of the CDR3: TGCAGTGCTAGAGACGGTTTGGCAGGGGGAGGGAACACTGAAGCTTTCTTT.

This clonotype was recorded at least ten times. This rearrangement joins TRBV11-2 to TRBJ2-2; maybe TRBD1 (5 bases). V was shortened by 6 bases and J by 3 bases, with 14 bases between the two germline ends. Germline lookup yields CDR1 SGHAT and CDR2 FQNNGV. The CDR3 is made up of 15 amino acids. In nucleotides, the CDR3 is TGTGCCAGCAGTCCCTCCTCCAGGGACACCGGGGAGCTGTTTTTT. Translating it yields CASSPSSRDTGELFF. The full variable domain, completed using reference TRBV11-2 and TRBJ2-2, is EAGVAQSPRYKIIEKRQSVAFWCNPISGHATLYWYQQILGQGPKLLIQFQNNGVVDDSQLPKDRFSAERLKGVDSTLKIQPAKLEDSAVYLCASSPSSRDTGELFFGEGSRLTVL.

The table lists this clonotype with many counts. The chain employs TRBV28 and TRBJ2-5; D may correspond to TRBD1 or TRBD2 (6 bases each). Trimming took 6 bases from V and 7 from J, leaving 15 bases between them. Germline CDR1 reads MDHEN; CDR2 reads SYDVKM. This CDR3 has 13 residues. The CDR3 DNA reads TGTGCCAGCAGGGGGGCCGACGGGGGGACCCAGTACTTC. Translating it yields CASRGADGGTQYF.

This clonotype is a singleton in its sample. This chain joins TRBV12-3 or TRBV12-4 and TRBJ2-7, with 7 bases fitting TRBD1. With V trimmed by 7 bases and J by 4 bases, 10 bases remained unmatched. The CDR3 runs to 14 residues. The CDR3 protein is CASTSPTGSYEQYF. DNA of the CDR3: TGTGCCAGCACCTCCCCGACAGGGTCGTACGAGCAGTACTTC.

This clonotype appeared many times. The chain carries TRBV30 and TRBJ2-7; TRBD1 agrees at 10 bases. Germline lookup yields CDR1 GTSNPN and CDR2 SVGIG (reference sequence). The CDR3 is 14 residues long. Trimming at V came to 3 bases and at J to 6 bases, leaving 8 bases not matched to a gene. This CDR3 is CAWSRQGATREQYF. The CDR3 DNA reads TGTGCCTGGAGCAGACAGGGGGCGACCCGCGAGCAGTACTTC.

This clonotype was detected ten times or more. The chain joins TRBV6-1 to TRBJ1-1; D may be TRBD1 (5 bases). The CDR3 is made up of 14 amino acids. Deletions cut 7 bases from V and 6 bases from J, with 18 bases between. CDR1 is MNHNS and CDR2 is SASEGT in the germline V gene. The CDR3 region is CASTHARGMAEAFF. CDR3 sequence (DNA): TGTGCCAGCACCCATGCAAGGGGAATGGCTGAAGCTTTCTTT.

This clonotype has ten or more counts. The V call is TRBV28, the J call TRBJ2-2; possibly TRBD1 for D (6 bases). The CDR3 has 15 amino acids. The germline V gene encodes CDR1 MDHEN and CDR2 SYDVKM. The germline V and J ends were trimmed by 6 bases and 7 bases, with 18 bases remaining between them. The CDR3 sequence is CASRNPTGRHGELFF. Here the CDR3 DNA reads TGTGCCAGCAGGAACCCTACAGGGCGGCACGGGGAGCTGTTTTTT.

This clonotype was observed once. V and J are TRBV12-3 or TRBV12-4 and TRBJ1-1; weak D call: TRBD1 (5 bases). V was shortened by 4 bases and J by 7 bases, with 10 bases between the two germline ends. This CDR3 has 12 residues. DNA for the CDR3: TGTGCCAGCAGTTACGAGGGACTTGAAGCTTTCTTT. Protein sequence: CASSYEGLEAFF.